The 23 T cell receptor beta chains given below trace back to one sample, sequenced in a study of human T cells and chemical hapten exposure. TCRdb independently ran MiXCR on the RACE reads; one entry per CDR3 protein. The table records a few hundred thousand distinct CDR3 sequences, over 8% of them present only once. The time point: pre-sensitization, week 0. Treatment meaning: therapeutic diphenylcyclopropenone sensitization with weekly scalp DPC. Sequences were derived from whole blood, sampled in connection with sensitization to the hapten diphenylcyclopropenone (DPC). The receptor set was obtained from a woman in her 40s with alopecia areata. Some clones in this sample may be carry-over from other donors' samples.

This clonotype was detected many times. The V gene is TRBV25-1, the J gene TRBJ2-7; the D is unclear. This CDR3 has 12 residues. V was pared by 8 bases and J by 0 bases, with 8 bases between. The germline CDR1 and CDR2 sequences are MGHDK and SYGVNS. The CDR3 region has the DNA TGTGCCAGCGTAGGGAACTCCTACGAGCAGTACTTC. Translating it yields CASVGNSYEQYF.

J is TRBJ1-2 and V is TRBV28; the D is unclear. The CDR3 spans 12 residues. Germline lookup yields CDR1 MDHEN and CDR2 SYDVKM. V shed 5 bases and J shed 9 bases, with 13 bases lying between them. The CDR3 DNA is TGTGCCAGCAGTACACAGAACCCACGCTACACCTTC. Its translation: CASSTQNPRYTF.

This clonotype was observed at least ten times. The chain carries TRBV28 and TRBJ1-2, with D possibly being TRBD1 (5 bases). This CDR3 spans 13 amino acids. The V end was cut by 1 base, the J end by 6 bases, with 9 bases between. From germline, CDR1 is MDHEN and CDR2 SYDVKM. CDR3 residues: CASSLLGRDGYTF. The CDR3 region has the DNA TGTGCCAGCAGTTTATTAGGCAGGGATGGCTACACCTTC.

The rearrangement joins TRBV6-2 or TRBV6-3 to TRBJ2-3, with 9 bases identical to TRBD2. Germline V CDR1 and CDR2: MNHEY, SVGEGT. The ends lost 4 bases at V and 4 bases at J; junction bases unmatched: 15. The CDR3 spans 18 residues. CDR3 in DNA: TGTGCCAGCAGTTGGGACCTGGCGGGAGGGCCGAGGGCAGATACGCAGTATTTT. Translating gives CASSWDLAGGPRADTQYF.

This clonotype turned up a few times. The gene calls are TRBV7-2 and TRBJ1-6, with 10 bases identical to TRBD1. This CDR3 is 16 amino acids long. J lost 10 bases, V lost 6 bases, and 12 bases had no gene match. Germline assignment: CDR1 SGHTA and CDR2 FQGNSA. The CDR3 spells CASRKMGQGTKSPLHF. The CDR3 DNA reads TGTGCCAGCAGGAAGATGGGACAGGGGACGAAGTCACCCCTCCACTTT.

This chain links TRBV12-3 or TRBV12-4 with TRBJ1-6, with D perhaps TRBD1 (6 bases). The CDR3 runs 14 residues. The V end lost 3 bases, the J end lost 9 bases, and 12 bases lay between the germline ends. CDR3 sequence: CASSFARGGSPLHF. CDR3 bases: TGTGCCAGCAGTTTCGCCAGGGGCGGTTCACCCCTCCACTTT.

The rearrangement uses TRBV28 and TRBJ1-6; unclear D gene. CDR1 is MDHEN, CDR2 SYDVKM, per germline. V lost 7 bases, J lost 14 bases, and 18 bases lay in between. CDR3 length: 13 amino acids. Here the CDR3 reads CASTGGPDMSLHF. As DNA, the CDR3 is TGTGCCAGCACTGGAGGCCCTGATATGTCCCTCCACTTT. The variable domain in full, completed from reference TRBV28 and TRBJ1-6, reads DVKVTQSSRYLVKRTGEKVFLECVQDMDHENMFWYRQDPGLGLRLIYFSYDVKMKEKGDIPEGYSVSREKKERFSLILESASTNQTSMYLCASTGGPDMSLHFGNGTRLTVT.

This clonotype was recorded many times. This sequence joins TRBV12-3 or TRBV12-4 and TRBJ1-2, with a weak D call TRBD1 (5 bases). Trimming stripped 7 bases from V and 4 bases from J, with 16 bases between. The CDR3 consists of 14 residues. CDR3 sequence (DNA): TGTGCCAGCAACGGACATCTTGTGGGCTATGGCTACACCTTC. Protein: CASNGHLVGYGYTF.

This chain joins TRBV11-2 and TRBJ2-3, with 10 bases aligning to TRBD2. Germline V gene data show CDR1 as SGHAT and CDR2 as FQNNGV. V shed 1 base, J shed 5 bases, and the junction held 9 bases outside the gene matches. There are 17 residues in the CDR3. CDR3 DNA sequence: TGTGCCAGCAGCTTAGGGGCTCTAGCGGGAGTAGGAGATACGCAGTATTTT. It specifies CASSLGALAGVGDTQYF.

The chain has TRBV7-2 and TRBJ2-6; no clear D gene. Germline loops: CDR1 SGHTA, CDR2 FQGNSA. The CDR3 consists of 14 residues. V dropped 7 bases and J dropped 0 bases, with 7 bases sitting between them. The CDR3 sequence: CASKVASGANVLTF. CDR3 DNA sequence: TGTGCCAGCAAGGTGGCCTCTGGGGCCAACGTCCTGACTTTC.

This clonotype was seen more than once but under ten times. The V gene is TRBV18, the J gene TRBJ2-7; 7 nucleotides align to TRBD1. Germline lookup yields CDR1 KGHSH and CDR2 LQKENI. The CDR3 runs to 16 residues. The ends lost 4 bases at V and 2 bases at J; junction bases unmatched: 11. The CDR3 protein is CASSRTPGQTTYEQYF. DNA for the CDR3: TGTGCCAGCTCACGGACTCCGGGACAGACCACCTACGAGCAGTACTTC.

The sample holds a few counts of this clonotype. The chain has TRBV5-1 and TRBJ1-1; D ambiguous. The CDR3 consists of 13 residues. Germline CDR1 and CDR2: SGHRS and YFSETQ. The V end lost 6 bases, the J end lost 2 bases, and 11 bases lay between the germline ends. The CDR3 DNA sequence: TGCGCCAGCACCCGCGGGAGAAACACTGAAGCTTTCTTT. This sequence encodes CASTRGRNTEAFF. The full variable domain, with the rest looked up from reference TRBV5-1 and TRBJ1-1, is KAGVTQTPRYLIKTRGQQVTLSCSPISGHRSVSWYQQTPGQGLQFLFEYFSETQRNKGNFPGRFSGRQFSNSRSEMNVSTLELGDSALYLCASTRGRNTEAFFGQGTRLTVV.

V and J are TRBV28 and TRBJ1-6, with 7 bases lining up with TRBD1. Germline assignment: CDR1 MDHEN and CDR2 SYDVKM. V shed 11 bases and J 10 bases; nucleotides not matched to a gene: 11. CDR3 length: 13 residues. This CDR3 is CAGTDRVNSPLHF. In DNA form, the CDR3 reads TGTGCCGGGACCGACAGGGTTAACTCACCCCTCCACTTT.

Only a few counts were recorded for this clonotype. The rearrangement uses TRBV6-2 or TRBV6-3 and TRBJ1-5, with unresolved D. The CDR3 spans 14 residues. The V end lost 2 bases, the J end lost 0 bases, and 5 bases lay between the germline ends. The germline V gene encodes CDR1 MNHEY and CDR2 SVGEGT. In DNA form, the CDR3 reads TGTGCCAGCAGTTACCTCAATAGCAATCAGCCCCAGCATTTT. Protein sequence: CASSYLNSNQPQHF.

This clonotype was seen repeatedly, ten times or more. DNA of the CDR3: TGTGCCAGCAAGAGGCAGACTAACTATGGCTACACCTTC. This translates into CASKRQTNYGYTF. The genes are TRBV28 and TRBJ1-2; no reliable D call. Germline CDR1 and CDR2: MDHEN and SYDVKM. The ends were cut back, 7 bases at V and 0 bases at J, with 9 bases in the middle. CDR3 size: 13 residues.

This clonotype was seen at least ten times. This chain links TRBV20-1 with TRBJ2-3; 7 bases align to TRBD2. V shed 4 bases, J shed 1 base, and the junction held 14 bases outside the gene matches. Germline CDR1 reads DFQATT; CDR2 reads SNEGSKA (reference sequence). CDR3 length: 17 amino acids. The CDR3 nucleotides are TGCAGTGCTACGGCTAGCGGCCGTCTAGGAGGCACAGATACGCAGTATTTT. This gives the protein CSATASGRLGGTDTQYF.

The chain couples TRBV7-9 to TRBJ2-7, with 10 positions matching TRBD2. Per germline, CDR1 SEHNR and CDR2 FQNEAQ (reference sequence). The V segment lost 7 bases and the J segment 4 bases; nucleotides outside the gene matches: 16. This CDR3 has 17 residues. CDR3 sequence: CASTTGLADRGGYEQYF. The CDR3 nucleotides read TGTGCCAGCACCACAGGACTAGCGGACCGAGGGGGTTACGAGCAGTACTTC.

The chain carries TRBV5-1 and TRBJ2-3; D perhaps matches TRBD2 (6 bases). Germline CDR1 and CDR2: SGHRS and YFSETQ. V shed 5 bases and J shed 5 bases, with 9 bases lying between them. This CDR3 has 12 amino acids. CDR3 nucleotide sequence: TGCGCCAGCAGTTCGGGGGTAGATACGCAGTATTTT. It encodes CASSSGVDTQYF.

The chain uses TRBV29-1 and TRBJ2-3, with TRBD2 identical over 9 bases. The germline V gene has CDR1 SQVTM and CDR2 ANQGSEA. This CDR3 region has 15 residues. V was pared by 3 bases and J by 0 bases, with 4 bases of the junction left unmatched. In DNA, the CDR3 is TGCAGCGTTGACCAAGCGGGAGGCAGCACAGATACGCAGTATTTT. Translated, it gives CSVDQAGGSTDTQYF.

This clonotype was observed a handful of times. The gene calls are TRBV10-3 and TRBJ1-2, with TRBD1 matching 7 bases. Germline V gene data show CDR1 as ENHRY and CDR2 as SYGVKD. This CDR3 has 15 amino acids. V shed 0 bases, J shed 2 bases, and the junction held 3 bases outside the gene matches. This CDR3 reads CAISESGTENYGYTF. The CDR3 DNA reads as TGTGCCATCAGTGAGTCGGGGACAGAAAACTATGGCTACACCTTC.

The chain combines TRBV5-1 with TRBJ1-3; TRBD1 matches at 8 bases. The CDR3 consists of 15 residues. The J segment lost 4 bases and the V segment lost 0 bases, leaving 3 bases of the junction unmatched. Germline values: CDR1 SGHRS, CDR2 YFSETQ. CDR3 sequence (DNA): TGCGCCAGCAGCTTGGACAGGGGGGACGGAAACACCATATATTTT. Encoded protein: CASSLDRGDGNTIYF.

The V call is TRBV7-2, the J call TRBJ2-1; no firm D call. The CDR3 covers 11 residues. Germline lookup yields CDR1 SGHTA and CDR2 FQGNSA. The CDR3 coding sequence is TGTGCGACGAGGATAAACAATGAGCAGTTCTTC. Amino acids: CATRINNEQFF.

About this clonotype: One junction end does not reproduce the germline sequence, and a read error may be involved. The gene calls are TRBV3-1 and TRBJ2-7; D may be TRBD2 (5 bases). Germline CDR1 reads LGHDT; CDR2 reads YNNKEL (reference sequence). There are 15 residues in the CDR3. CDR3 bases: TGTGCCAGCAGGGCATCTGAGGGCCAAGCGAACGAGCAGCACTTC. Residues: CASRASEGQANEQHF.